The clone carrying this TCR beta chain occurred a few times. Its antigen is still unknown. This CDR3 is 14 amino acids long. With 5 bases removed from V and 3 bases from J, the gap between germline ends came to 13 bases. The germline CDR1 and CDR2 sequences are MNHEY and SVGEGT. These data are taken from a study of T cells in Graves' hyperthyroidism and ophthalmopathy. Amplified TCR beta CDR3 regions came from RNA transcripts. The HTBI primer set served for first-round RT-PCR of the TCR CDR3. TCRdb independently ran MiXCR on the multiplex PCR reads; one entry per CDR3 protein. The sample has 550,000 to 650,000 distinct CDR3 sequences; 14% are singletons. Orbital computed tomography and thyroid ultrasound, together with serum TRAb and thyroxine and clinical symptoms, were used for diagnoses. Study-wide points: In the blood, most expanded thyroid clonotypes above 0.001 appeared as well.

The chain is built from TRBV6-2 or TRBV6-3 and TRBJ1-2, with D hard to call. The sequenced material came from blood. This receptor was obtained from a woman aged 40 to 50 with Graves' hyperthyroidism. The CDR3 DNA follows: TGTGCCAGCAGTACCACCCCCGCTGACTATGGCTACACCTTC. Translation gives CASSTTPADYGYTF.